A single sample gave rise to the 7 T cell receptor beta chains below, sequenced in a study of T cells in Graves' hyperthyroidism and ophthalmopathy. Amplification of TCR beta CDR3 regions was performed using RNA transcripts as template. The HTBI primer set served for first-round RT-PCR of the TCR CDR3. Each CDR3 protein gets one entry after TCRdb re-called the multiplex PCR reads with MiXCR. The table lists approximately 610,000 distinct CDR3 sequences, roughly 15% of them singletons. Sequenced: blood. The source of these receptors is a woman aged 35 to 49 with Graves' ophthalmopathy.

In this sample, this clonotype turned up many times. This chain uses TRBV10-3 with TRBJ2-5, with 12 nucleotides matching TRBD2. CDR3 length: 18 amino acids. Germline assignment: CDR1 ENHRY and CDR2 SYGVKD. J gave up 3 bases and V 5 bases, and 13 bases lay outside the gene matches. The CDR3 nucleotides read TGTGCCATCAGTCCTTGGGGACTAGCGGGCCGGACCGAAGAGACCCAGTACTTC. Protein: CAISPWGLAGRTEETQYF.

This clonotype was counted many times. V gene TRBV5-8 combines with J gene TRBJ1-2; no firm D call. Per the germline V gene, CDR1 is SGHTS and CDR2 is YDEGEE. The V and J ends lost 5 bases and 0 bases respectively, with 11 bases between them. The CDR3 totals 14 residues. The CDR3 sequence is CASSNPGANYGYTF. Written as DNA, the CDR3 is TGTGCCAGCAGTAACCCGGGAGCTAACTATGGCTACACCTTC.

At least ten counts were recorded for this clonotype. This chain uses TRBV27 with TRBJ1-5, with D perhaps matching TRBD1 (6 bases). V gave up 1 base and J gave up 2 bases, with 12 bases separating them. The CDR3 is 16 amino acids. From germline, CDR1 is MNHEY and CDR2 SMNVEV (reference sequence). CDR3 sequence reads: CASSLLGQRGNQPQHF. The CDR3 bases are TGTGCCAGCAGTTTATTAGGACAGAGGGGCAATCAGCCCCAGCATTTT.

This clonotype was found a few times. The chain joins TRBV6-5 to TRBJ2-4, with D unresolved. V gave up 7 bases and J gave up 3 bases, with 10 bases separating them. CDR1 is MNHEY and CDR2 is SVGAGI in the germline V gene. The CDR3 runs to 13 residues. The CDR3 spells CASTSYSKNIQYF. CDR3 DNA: TGTGCCAGCACCTCTTACAGCAAAAACATTCAGTACTTC.

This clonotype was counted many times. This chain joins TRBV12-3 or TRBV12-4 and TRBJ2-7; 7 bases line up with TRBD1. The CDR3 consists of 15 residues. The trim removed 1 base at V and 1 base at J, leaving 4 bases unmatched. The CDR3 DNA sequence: TGTGCCAGCAGTTTAGAGGGACAGCTATCCTACGAGCAGTACTTC. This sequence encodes CASSLEGQLSYEQYF.

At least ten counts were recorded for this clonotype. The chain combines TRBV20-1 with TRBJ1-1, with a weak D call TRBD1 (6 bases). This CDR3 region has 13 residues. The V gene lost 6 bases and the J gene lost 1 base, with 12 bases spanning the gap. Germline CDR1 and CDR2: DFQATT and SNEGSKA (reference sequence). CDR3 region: CSALGQRNTEAFF. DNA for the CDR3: TGCAGTGCCCTGGGACAACGGAACACTGAAGCTTTCTTT.

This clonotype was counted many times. CDR3: CAISPETAGELFF. CDR3 nucleotides: TGTGCCATCAGTCCAGAAACGGCCGGGGAGCTGTTTTTT. V usage is TRBV10-3 and J usage is TRBJ2-2, with D uncertain. V shed 5 bases and J shed 6 bases, with 10 bases lying between them. CDR3 length equals 13 residues. Germline lookup yields CDR1 ENHRY and CDR2 SYGVKD.